The T cell receptor beta chain described here comes from a study of cytomegalovirus exposure and HLA in healthy donors. Whole-study findings and limits: A list of 150 to 200 TCR beta chains associated with cytomegalovirus was given.

On this clone: The antigen is undetermined.

PCR amplification relied on 60 Vbeta primers (plus 13 Jbeta primers). The repertoire was sequenced with immunoSEQ multiplex PCR; TCRdb's copy has only in-frame clones and lacks some. The sample yields roughly 150,000 clones, almost 75% seen once. The source is a woman under 30 in good health and CMV-seropositive. The sequencing sample was made of PBMCs.

CDR3 DNA: TGTGCCAGTAGCCCCTCGCAAGGAGCTACCGGGGAGCTGTTTTTT. Protein product: CASSPSQGATGELFF. V is TRBV19 and J is TRBJ2-2; no firm D call. CDR3 length: 15 amino acids. V lost 6 bases to trimming and J lost 5 bases, with 16 bases between them. CDR1 is LNHDA and CDR2 is SQIVND in the germline V gene (reference sequence). Drawing the rest from reference TRBV19 and TRBJ2-2, the complete variable domain is DGGITQSPKYLFRKEGQNVTLSCEQNLNHDAMYWYRQDPGQGLRLIYYSQIVNDFQKGDIAEGYSVSREKKESFPLTVTSAQKNPTAFYLCASSPSQGATGELFFGEGSRLTVL.